This T cell receptor (beta chain) was obtained from a study of metastatic and nonmetastatic thyroid tumors. Background on the study: Repertoires from malignant and benign thyroid patients were compared across blood and tumor or nodule tissue.

TCRdb reassembled clones from the PCR reads with MiXCR. The top ten clones hold 15% to 25% of a sample with about 21,000 clones, approximately 25% of them seen once. Remarks on this clone: Its specificity is not known.

Study-wide results and caveats: In blood and tumor, TCR beta diversity was reportedly significantly higher in malignant thyroid tumors than in benign nodules.

None of the patients had undergone any treatment ahead of thyroid surgery. This sequence was found in a female donor with papillary thyroid cancer or a benign thyroid nodule (not recorded which). Some clones in this sample may be carry-over from other donors' samples. The sample was blood.

The CDR3 bases are TGTGCCAGCAGCTTCCTCGACGGGTACGAGCAGTACTTC. Protein product: CASSFLDGYEQYF. The chain couples TRBV11-3 to TRBJ2-7; D uncertain. Trimming stripped 3 bases from V and 4 bases from J, with 10 bases between. The length of the CDR3 is 13 residues. Germline loops: CDR1 SGHNT, CDR2 YENEEA.